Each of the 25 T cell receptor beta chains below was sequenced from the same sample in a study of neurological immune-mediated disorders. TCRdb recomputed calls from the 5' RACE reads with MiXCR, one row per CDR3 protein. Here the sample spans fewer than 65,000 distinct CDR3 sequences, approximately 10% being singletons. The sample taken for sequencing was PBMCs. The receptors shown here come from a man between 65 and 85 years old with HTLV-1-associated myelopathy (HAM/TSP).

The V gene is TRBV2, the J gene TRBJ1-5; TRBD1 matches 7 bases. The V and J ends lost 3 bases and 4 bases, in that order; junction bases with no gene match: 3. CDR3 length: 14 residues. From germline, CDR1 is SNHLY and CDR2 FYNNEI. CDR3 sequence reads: CASSDDRVNQPQHF. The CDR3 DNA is TGTGCCAGCAGTGACGACAGGGTAAATCAGCCCCAGCATTTT.

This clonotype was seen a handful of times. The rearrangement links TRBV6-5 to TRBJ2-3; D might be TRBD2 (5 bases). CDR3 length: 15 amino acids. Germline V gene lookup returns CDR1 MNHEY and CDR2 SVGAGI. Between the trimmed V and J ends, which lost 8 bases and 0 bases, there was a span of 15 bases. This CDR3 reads CASGSRRFSTDTQYF. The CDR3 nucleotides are TGTGCCAGCGGGTCAAGGAGGTTCAGCACAGATACGCAGTATTTT.

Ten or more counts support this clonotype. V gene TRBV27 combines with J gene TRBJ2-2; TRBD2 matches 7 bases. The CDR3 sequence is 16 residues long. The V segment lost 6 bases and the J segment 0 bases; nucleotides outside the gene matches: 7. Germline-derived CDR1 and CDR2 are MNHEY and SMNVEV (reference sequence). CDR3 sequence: CASSRPAGTNTGELFF. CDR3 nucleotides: TGTGCCAGCAGCAGACCAGCGGGGACGAACACCGGGGAGCTGTTTTTT.

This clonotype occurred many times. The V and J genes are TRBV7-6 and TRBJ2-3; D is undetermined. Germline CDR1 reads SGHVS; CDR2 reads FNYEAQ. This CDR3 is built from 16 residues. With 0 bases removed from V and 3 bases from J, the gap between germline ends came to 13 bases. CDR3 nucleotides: TGTGCCAGCAGCTTAGCGCCCCCGCTCCTTACAGATACGCAGTATTTT. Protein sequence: CASSLAPPLLTDTQYF. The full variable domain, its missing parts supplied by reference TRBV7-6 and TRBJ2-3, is GAGVSQSPRYKVTKRGQDVALRCDPISGHVSLYWYRQALGQGPEFLTYFNYEAQQDKSGLPNDRFSAERPEGSISTLTIQRTEQRDSAMYRCASSLAPPLLTDTQYFGPGTRLTVL.

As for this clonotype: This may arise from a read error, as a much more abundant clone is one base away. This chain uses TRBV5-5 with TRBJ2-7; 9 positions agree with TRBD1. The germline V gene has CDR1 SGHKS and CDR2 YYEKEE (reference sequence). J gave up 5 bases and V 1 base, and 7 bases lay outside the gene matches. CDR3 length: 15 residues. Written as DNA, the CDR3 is TGTGCCAGCAGCTTGTTGGTACAGGGGGCCGACGAGCAGTACTTC. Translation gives CASSLLVQGADEQYF.

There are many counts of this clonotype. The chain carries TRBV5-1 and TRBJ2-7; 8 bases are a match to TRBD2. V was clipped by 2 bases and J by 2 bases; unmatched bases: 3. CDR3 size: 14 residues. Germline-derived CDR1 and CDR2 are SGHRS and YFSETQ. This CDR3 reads CASSFNSGAYEQYF. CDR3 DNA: TGCGCCAGCAGCTTCAATAGCGGGGCCTACGAGCAGTACTTC.

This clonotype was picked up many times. CDR3 sequence reads: CASSPLIANEQFF. DNA of the CDR3: TGTGCCAGCAGTCCCCTGATAGCGAATGAGCAGTTCTTC. The chain is built from TRBV12-3 or TRBV12-4 and TRBJ2-1; TRBD2 is a possible D gene (5 bases). Trimming took off 5 bases at V and 7 bases at J, with 12 bases between the two ends. This CDR3 has 13 residues.

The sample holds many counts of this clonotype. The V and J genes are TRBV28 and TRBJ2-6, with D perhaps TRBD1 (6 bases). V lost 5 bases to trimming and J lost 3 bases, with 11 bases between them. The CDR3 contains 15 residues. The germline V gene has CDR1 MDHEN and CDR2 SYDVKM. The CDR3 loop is CASSQGLYGANVLTF. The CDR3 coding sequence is TGTGCCAGCAGTCAGGGGCTCTATGGGGCCAACGTCCTGACTTTC.

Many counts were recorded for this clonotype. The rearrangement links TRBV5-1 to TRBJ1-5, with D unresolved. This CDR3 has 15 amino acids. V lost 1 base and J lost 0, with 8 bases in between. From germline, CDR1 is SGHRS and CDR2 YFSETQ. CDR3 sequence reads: CASSLNGASNQPQHF. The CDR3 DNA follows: TGCGCCAGCAGCTTGAATGGTGCTAGCAATCAGCCCCAGCATTTT.

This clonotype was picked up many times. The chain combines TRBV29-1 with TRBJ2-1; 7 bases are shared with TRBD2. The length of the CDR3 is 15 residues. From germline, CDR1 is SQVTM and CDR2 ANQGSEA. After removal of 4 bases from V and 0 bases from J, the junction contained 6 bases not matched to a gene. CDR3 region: CSVVSAGSSYNEQFF. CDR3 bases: TGCAGCGTTGTATCAGCGGGAAGCTCCTACAATGAGCAGTTCTTC.

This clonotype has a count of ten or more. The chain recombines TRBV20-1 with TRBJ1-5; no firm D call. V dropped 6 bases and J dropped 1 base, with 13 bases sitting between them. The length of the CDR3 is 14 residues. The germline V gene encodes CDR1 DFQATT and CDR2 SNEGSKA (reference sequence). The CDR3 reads CSAHRAGSNQPQHF. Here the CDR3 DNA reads TGCAGTGCGCACCGGGCCGGGAGCAATCAGCCCCAGCATTTT.

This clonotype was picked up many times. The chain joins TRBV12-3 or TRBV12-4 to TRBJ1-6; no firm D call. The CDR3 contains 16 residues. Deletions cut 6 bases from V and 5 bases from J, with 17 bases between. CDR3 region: CASSNRGWVDNSPLHF. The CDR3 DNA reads TGTGCCAGCAGCAACAGAGGGTGGGTGGATAATTCACCCCTCCACTTT.

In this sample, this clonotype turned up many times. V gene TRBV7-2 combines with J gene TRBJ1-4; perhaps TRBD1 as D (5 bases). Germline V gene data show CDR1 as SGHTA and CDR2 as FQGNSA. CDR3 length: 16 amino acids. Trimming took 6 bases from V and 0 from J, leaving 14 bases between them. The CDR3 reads CASRSNPGATNEKLFF. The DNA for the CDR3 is TGTGCCAGCAGAAGTAACCCGGGGGCAACTAATGAAAAACTGTTTTTT.

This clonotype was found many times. DNA of the CDR3: TGTGCCAGCAGCTTACGGGGTGCGAACACCGGGGAGCTGTTTTTT. This translates into CASSLRGANTGELFF. This rearrangement joins TRBV7-2 to TRBJ2-2, with D possibly matching TRBD2 (5 bases). V lost 2 bases and J lost 0, with 7 bases in between. Per germline, CDR1 SGHTA and CDR2 FQGNSA. CDR3 length: 15 residues.

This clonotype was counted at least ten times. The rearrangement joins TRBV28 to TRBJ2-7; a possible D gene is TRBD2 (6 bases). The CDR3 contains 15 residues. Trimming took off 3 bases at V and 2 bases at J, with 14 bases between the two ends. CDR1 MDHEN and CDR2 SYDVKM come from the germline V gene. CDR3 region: CASSFTGEGAYEQYF. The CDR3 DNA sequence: TGTGCCAGCAGTTTCACGGGGGAAGGGGCCTACGAGCAGTACTTC. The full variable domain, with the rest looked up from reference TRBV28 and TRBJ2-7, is DVKVTQSSRYLVKRTGEKVFLECVQDMDHENMFWYRQDPGLGLRLIYFSYDVKMKEKGDIPEGYSVSREKKERFSLILESASTNQTSMYLCASSFTGEGAYEQYFGPGTRLTVT.

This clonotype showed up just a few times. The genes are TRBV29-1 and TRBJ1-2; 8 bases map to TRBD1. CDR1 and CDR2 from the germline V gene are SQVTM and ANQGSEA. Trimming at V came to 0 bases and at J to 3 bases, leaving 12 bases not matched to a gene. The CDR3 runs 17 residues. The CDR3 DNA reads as TGCAGCGTTGAAGATATGGACAGGGAGTCCCTACACTATGGCTACACCTTC. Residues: CSVEDMDRESLHYGYTF. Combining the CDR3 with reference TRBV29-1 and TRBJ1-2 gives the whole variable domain SAVISQKPSRDICQRGTSLTIQCQVDSQVTMMFWYRQQPGQSLTLIATANQGSEATYESGFVIDKFPISRPNLTFSTLTVSNMSPEDSSIYLCSVEDMDRESLHYGYTFGSGTRLTVV.

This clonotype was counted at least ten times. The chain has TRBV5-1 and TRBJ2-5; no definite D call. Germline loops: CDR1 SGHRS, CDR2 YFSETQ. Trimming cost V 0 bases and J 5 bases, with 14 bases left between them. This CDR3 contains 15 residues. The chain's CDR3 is CASSLVVGASETQYF. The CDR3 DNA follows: TGCGCCAGCAGCTTGGTAGTGGGCGCTTCGGAGACCCAGTACTTC.

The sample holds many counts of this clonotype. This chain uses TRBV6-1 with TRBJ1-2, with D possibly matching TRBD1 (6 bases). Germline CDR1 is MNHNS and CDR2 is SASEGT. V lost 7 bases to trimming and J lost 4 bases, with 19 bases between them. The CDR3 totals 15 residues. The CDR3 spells CASTLLRTALYGYTF. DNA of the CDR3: TGTGCCAGCACCCTCCTTAGGACAGCGCTCTATGGCTACACCTTC.

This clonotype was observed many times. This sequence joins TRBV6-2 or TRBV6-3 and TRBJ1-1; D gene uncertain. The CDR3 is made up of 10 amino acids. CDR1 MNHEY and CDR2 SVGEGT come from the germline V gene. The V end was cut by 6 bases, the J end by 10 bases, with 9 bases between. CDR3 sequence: CASSDTGAFF. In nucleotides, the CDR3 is TGTGCCAGCAGCGATACGGGAGCTTTCTTT.

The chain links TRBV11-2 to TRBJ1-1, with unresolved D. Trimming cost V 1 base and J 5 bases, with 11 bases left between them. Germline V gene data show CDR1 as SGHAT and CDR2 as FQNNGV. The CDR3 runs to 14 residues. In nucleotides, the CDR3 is TGTGCCAGCAGCTTAGCTAACCGGGGAACTGAAGCTTTCTTT. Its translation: CASSLANRGTEAFF.

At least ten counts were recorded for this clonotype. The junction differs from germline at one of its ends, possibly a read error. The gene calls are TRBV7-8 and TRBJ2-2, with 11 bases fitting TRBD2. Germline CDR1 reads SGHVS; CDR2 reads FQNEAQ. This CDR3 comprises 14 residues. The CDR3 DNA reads TGTGCCAGCAGCCTAGCGGGAGGATCCGGGGAGCTGTTTTTT. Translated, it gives CASSLAGGSGELFF.

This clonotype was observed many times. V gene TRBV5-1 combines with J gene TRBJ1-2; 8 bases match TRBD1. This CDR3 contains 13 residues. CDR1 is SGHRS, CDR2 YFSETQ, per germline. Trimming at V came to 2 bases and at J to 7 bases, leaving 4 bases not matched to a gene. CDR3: CASSLEGQGGYTF. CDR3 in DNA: TGCGCCAGCAGCTTAGAAGGACAGGGTGGCTACACCTTC.

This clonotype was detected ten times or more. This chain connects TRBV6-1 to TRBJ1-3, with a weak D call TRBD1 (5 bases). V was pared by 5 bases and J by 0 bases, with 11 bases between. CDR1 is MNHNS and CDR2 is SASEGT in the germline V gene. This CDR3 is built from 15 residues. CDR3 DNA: TGTGCCAGCAGTCGGGACCCCAGCTCTGGAAACACCATATATTTT. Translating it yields CASSRDPSSGNTIYF.

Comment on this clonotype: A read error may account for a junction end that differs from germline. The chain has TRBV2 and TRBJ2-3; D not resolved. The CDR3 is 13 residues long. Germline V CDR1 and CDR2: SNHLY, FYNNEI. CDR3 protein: CTSNGLNEETQYF. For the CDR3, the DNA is TGTACCAGCAATGGGCTCAATGAAGAGACCCAGTATTTT.

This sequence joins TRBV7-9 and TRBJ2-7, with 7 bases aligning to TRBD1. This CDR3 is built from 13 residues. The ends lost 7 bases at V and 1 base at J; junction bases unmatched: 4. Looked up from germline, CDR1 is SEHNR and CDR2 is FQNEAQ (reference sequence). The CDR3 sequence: CASTPDRSYEQYF. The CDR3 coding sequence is TGTGCCAGCACACCGGACAGGTCCTACGAGCAGTACTTC.